This TCR beta chain came from a study of CD8 T cells in Susac syndrome. The CDR3 consists of 14 residues. V gave up 9 bases and J gave up 3 bases; unmatched junction bases: 5. Germline V CDR1 and CDR2: SNHLY, FYNNEI. Notes on this clonotype: Antigen specificity is unknown.

Reverse transcription of 0.5 to 1 ug RNA was carried out with random hexamers. Across 54 Vbeta and 13 Jbeta, TCR beta CDR3 was amplified with immunoSEQ multiplex PCR. TCRdb called the immunoSEQ multiplex PCR reads again in MiXCR, with one record for every CDR3 protein. The data hold 160,000 or so distinct CDR3 sequences, with about 94% observed a single time. The multiple sclerosis control group was made up of treatment-naive patients with stable or active relapsing-remitting disease. Negative isolation was used for CD8+ and CD4+ T cells, and FACS enrichment was applied to TEMRA cells. The study, taken as a whole, reports: An acknowledgment was made by the study that its TCR sequencing and HLA analysis involved relatively few individuals.

The chain has TRBV2 and TRBJ2-1; 10 bases are shared with TRBD1. Sequencing input: CD8+ T cells from PBMCs. The TCR originated in a human donor with multiple sclerosis. CDR3 bases: TGTGCCAGTCCGACAGGGGGCCTCTACAATGAGCAGTTCTTC. Translating gives CASPTGGLYNEQFF. Full variable domain (outside the CDR3, taken from reference TRBV2 and TRBJ2-1): EPEVTQTPSHQVTQMGQEVILRCVPISNHLYFYWYRQILGQKVEFLVSFYNNEISEKSEIFDDQFSVERPDGSNFTLKIRSTKLEDSAMYFCASPTGGLYNEQFFGPGTRLTVL.